Below, 5 T cell receptor beta chains from the same sample are listed, as sequenced in a study of neurological immune-mediated disorders (dated by TCRdb to between 2019 and 2020). The library was obtained by 5' RACE. The instrument given in TCRdb is Illumina HiSeq 2500. TCRdb applied fastp at Q25 and MiXCR to the public reads, then kept only in-frame beta chains. Rows merge per CDR3 protein into single entries with the most common DNA and genes. For this sample the table gives 78,000 or so distinct CDR3 sequences, of which approximately 5% were detected only once. Clones ranked in the top ten supply about 2.4% of the sample. Source material: PBMCs. Receptors were obtained from a woman aged 25 to 39 with multiple sclerosis.

This clonotype was detected many times. The J gene is TRBJ2-2, the V gene TRBV3-1; the match to TRBD2 covers 9 bases. With V trimmed by 0 bases and J by 5 bases, 4 bases remained unmatched. The germline V gene encodes CDR1 LGHDT and CDR2 YNNKEL (reference sequence). The CDR3 length is 16 residues. The CDR3 loop is CASSQEGSGRTGELFF. In DNA, the CDR3 is TGTGCCAGCAGCCAAGAGGGTAGCGGGAGAACCGGGGAGCTGTTTTTT.

This clonotype has at least ten counts. This rearrangement joins TRBV12-3 or TRBV12-4 to TRBJ1-2, with 8 positions matching TRBD1. Trimming at V came to 3 bases and at J to 4 bases, leaving 10 bases not matched to a gene. This CDR3 is built from 16 residues. The CDR3 DNA reads as TGTGCCAGCAGTTTGGGCAGGGGGCGCGTTGGCTATGGCTACACCTTC. Amino acid sequence: CASSLGRGRVGYGYTF.

V usage is TRBV3-1 and J usage is TRBJ2-2; D possibly corresponds to TRBD1 (5 bases). CDR1 LGHDT and CDR2 YNNKEL come from the germline V gene (reference sequence). This CDR3 spans 18 amino acids. The V gene lost 4 bases and the J gene lost 4 bases, with 22 bases spanning the gap. The CDR3 spells CASSRAGAILKVTGELFF. In DNA, the CDR3 is TGTGCCAGCAGCCGCGCTGGGGCCATATTGAAGGTCACCGGGGAGCTGTTTTTT.

Ten or more counts support this clonotype. The chain links TRBV29-1 to TRBJ2-2, with a weak D call TRBD2 (6 bases). The CDR3 runs 16 residues. Germline V gives CDR1 SQVTM, CDR2 ANQGSEA. Trimming stripped 1 base from V and 5 bases from J, with 17 bases between. CDR3 sequence: CSVEGGEELSTGELFF. For the CDR3, the DNA is TGCAGCGTTGAAGGGGGGGAGGAGCTGTCGACCGGGGAGCTGTTTTTT.

At least ten counts were recorded for this clonotype. This chain uses TRBV18 with TRBJ1-2; D remains ambiguous. Trimming removed 6 bases from V and 6 bases from J, with 17 bases in between. Germline V CDR1 and CDR2: KGHSH, LQKENI. The CDR3 runs to 14 residues. The CDR3 region is CASSKSNQVDGYTF. The CDR3 DNA is TGTGCCAGCTCTAAATCCAATCAAGTCGATGGCTACACCTTC.